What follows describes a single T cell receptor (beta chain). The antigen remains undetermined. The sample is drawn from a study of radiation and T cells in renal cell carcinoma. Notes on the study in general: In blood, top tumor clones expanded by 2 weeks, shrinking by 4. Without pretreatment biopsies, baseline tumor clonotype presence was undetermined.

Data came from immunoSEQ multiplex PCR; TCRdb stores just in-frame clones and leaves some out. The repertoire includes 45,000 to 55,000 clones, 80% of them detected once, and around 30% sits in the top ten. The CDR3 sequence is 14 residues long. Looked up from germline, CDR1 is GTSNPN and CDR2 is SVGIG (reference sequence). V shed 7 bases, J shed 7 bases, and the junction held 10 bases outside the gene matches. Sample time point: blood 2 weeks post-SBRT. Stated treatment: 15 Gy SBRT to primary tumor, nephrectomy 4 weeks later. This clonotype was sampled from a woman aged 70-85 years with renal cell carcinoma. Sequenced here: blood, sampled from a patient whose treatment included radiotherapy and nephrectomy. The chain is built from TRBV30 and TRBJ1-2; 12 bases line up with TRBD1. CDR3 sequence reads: CASNRDRGLFGYTF. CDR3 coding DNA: TGTGCCTCCAACCGGGACAGGGGGCTTTTTGGCTACACCTTC. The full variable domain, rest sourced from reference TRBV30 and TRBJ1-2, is SQTIHQWPATLVQPVGSPLSLECTVEGTSNPNLYWYRQAAGRGLQLLFYSVGIGQISSEVPQNLSASRPQDRQFILSSKKLLLSDSGFYLCASNRDRGLFGYTFGSGTRLTVV.